Included here is one T cell receptor beta chain sequence, with context. Sequencing used immunoSEQ multiplex PCR; TCRdb keeps in-frame clones, though not all of them. The sample includes 90,000 to 100,000 clones, 87% of them seen just once. CDR1 SNHLY and CDR2 FYNNEI come from the germline V gene. The V segment lost 5 bases and the J segment 9 bases; nucleotides outside the gene matches: 5. The length of the CDR3 is 13 residues. These data belong to a study of T cell responses to AZD1222 COVID-19 vaccine. The clonotype was recovered from an adult in good health. The specimen was peripheral blood, collected on day 0 of AZD1222 vaccination. The rearrangement links TRBV2 to TRBJ2-1, with 9 bases aligning to TRBD2. The CDR3: CASSPGLAPEQFF. The CDR3 DNA reads as TGTGCCAGCAGTCCGGGACTAGCCCCTGAGCAGTTCTTC.